This T cell receptor beta chain was observed in a study of vaccination and CD4 T cells after COVID-19. Study summary: Participants got two doses of BNT162b2 or mRNA-1273 vaccine. The authors gave control cultures a CEFX pool, an HIV-1 Nef pool, or no peptide.

Of note for this clonotype: Its cognate antigen is unknown.

Germline V gene lookup returns CDR1 GTSNPN and CDR2 SVGIG (reference sequence). The CDR3 covers 11 residues. Trimming took off 7 bases at V and 6 bases at J, with 9 bases between the two ends. Indicated treatment: roughly nine-day PBMC culture with coronavirus spike peptide pools or control peptides (ViraFEST assay). Unexposed donor CD4+ T cells predated the COVID-19 pandemic, collected 2011-2018. ViraFEST grew antigen-specific T cells using peptide pools, then sequenced TCRs. From the 10-day cultures, CD4+ T cells were isolated by negative selection. At the Johns Hopkins FTIC core, DNA taken from cultured CD4+ T cells was sequenced by way of the Oncomine TCR Beta short-read assay. TCRdb used MiXCR to reprocess the PCR reads, holding one entry per CDR3 protein. The data hold approximately 3,600 distinct CDR3 sequences, with roughly a quarter observed a single time.

V and J are TRBV30 and TRBJ2-2; D is uncertain. This TCR came from a human donor in good health. The sample comprised CD4+ T cells from blood, cultured in vitro. CDR3 sequence reads: CAYRESGELFF. The CDR3 nucleotides are TGTGCCTACCGCGAGTCCGGGGAGCTGTTTTTT.